A single sample gave rise to the 18 T cell receptor beta chains below, sequenced in a study of T cells in Graves' hyperthyroidism and ophthalmopathy. Authors of the study amplified TCR beta CDR3 regions from RNA transcripts. Primed by the HTBI set, a first-round RT-PCR was run on the TCR CDR3. From the multiplex PCR reads, TCRdb called clonotypes with MiXCR, one entry per CDR3 protein. This sample yields 500,000 to 600,000 distinct CDR3 sequences, of which 46% are seen a single time; more than 7.5% belongs to the top ten. Material for sequencing was peripheral blood or thyroid tissue (not recorded which). The receptors here all came from a woman aged 18-35 years with Graves' hyperthyroidism.

This clonotype was observed many times. V is TRBV5-5 and J is TRBJ1-4, with TRBD1 matching over 9 bases. Per the germline V gene, CDR1 is SGHKS and CDR2 is YYEKEE (reference sequence). The J segment lost 3 bases and the V segment lost 5 bases, leaving 5 bases of the junction unmatched. The CDR3 runs 15 residues. CDR3 nucleotides: TGTGCCAGCAGAAAACAGGGGGCTGCTAATGAAAAACTGTTTTTT. Its translation is CASRKQGAANEKLFF.

At least ten counts were recorded for this clonotype. The CDR3 protein is CASSLMGGGPQHF. DNA for the CDR3: TGTGCCAGCAGTTTAATGGGGGGTGGGCCCCAGCATTTT. V gene TRBV12-3 or TRBV12-4 combines with J gene TRBJ1-5; perhaps TRBD1 as D (5 bases). The CDR3 sequence is 13 residues long. V was shortened by 2 bases and J by 9 bases, with 11 bases between the two germline ends.

This chain uses TRBV29-1 with TRBJ1-2; D perhaps matches TRBD1 (6 bases). V was trimmed by 4 bases and J by 7 bases, leaving 22 bases between them. The CDR3 extends over 15 amino acids. Germline CDR1 and CDR2: SQVTM and ANQGSEA. The CDR3 DNA reads TGCAGCGTTGCCCGGGGGGGCGGGACTAGGGCTGGCTACACCTTC. Protein: CSVARGGGTRAGYTF. Based on the CDR3 plus reference TRBV29-1 and TRBJ1-2, the full variable domain is SAVISQKPSRDICQRGTSLTIQCQVDSQVTMMFWYRQQPGQSLTLIATANQGSEATYESGFVIDKFPISRPNLTFSTLTVSNMSPEDSSIYLCSVARGGGTRAGYTFGSGTRLTVV.

The CDR3 DNA sequence: TGCAGTGCTAAGACAGCCCGAGGGGACACCATATATTTT. This sequence encodes CSAKTARGDTIYF. This chain joins TRBV20-1 and TRBJ1-3; tentatively, D is TRBD1 (5 bases). The CDR3 is 13 residues long. Per germline, CDR1 DFQATT and CDR2 SNEGSKA (reference sequence). Trimming removed 4 bases from V and 8 bases from J, with 15 bases in between.

Remarks on this clonotype: A junction boundary mismatches the germline segment, possibly from a read error. The V gene is TRBV9, the J gene TRBJ1-1; the match to TRBD1 covers 7 bases. The CDR3 is made up of 14 amino acids. Germline V gives CDR1 SGDLS, CDR2 YYNGEE. CDR3 in amino acids: CASSEGAENTGAFF. CDR3 sequence (DNA): TGTGCCAGCAGCGAGGGGGCCGAGAACACTGGAGCTTTCTTT.

This clonotype was detected ten times or more. CDR3 nucleotide sequence: TGTGCCAGCAGCTTCGTCGGGGATAACTATGGCTACACCTTC. Translation: CASSFVGDNYGYTF. The chain links TRBV11-2 to TRBJ1-2; D is uncertain. The V end lost 3 bases, the J end lost 1 base, and 9 bases lay between the germline ends. Germline lookup yields CDR1 SGHAT and CDR2 FQNNGV. This CDR3 comprises 14 residues.

The chain combines TRBV29-1 with TRBJ2-5, with 14 bases identical to TRBD2. CDR3 length: 16 amino acids. CDR1 and CDR2 from the germline V gene are SQVTM and ANQGSEA. V lost 3 bases and J lost 5; bases outside the gene matches: 8. The CDR3 reads CSVERLAGGSGETQYF. The CDR3 nucleotides read TGCAGCGTTGAGAGACTAGCGGGAGGGTCTGGTGAGACCCAGTACTTC.

This clonotype was detected a few times. This chain joins TRBV24-1 and TRBJ1-2; unclear D gene. Germline V CDR1 and CDR2: KGHDR, SFDVKD. This CDR3 has 12 residues. The V end was cut by 7 bases, the J end by 2 bases, with 7 bases between. CDR3 protein: CATSGVNYGYTF. CDR3 nucleotide sequence: TGTGCCACCAGCGGAGTCAACTATGGCTACACCTTC.

The table lists this clonotype with many counts. This sequence joins TRBV7-9 and TRBJ2-7; no firm D call. Trimming cost V 3 bases and J 3 bases, with 12 bases left between them. This CDR3 comprises 14 residues. Germline V gene data show CDR1 as SEHNR and CDR2 as FQNEAQ (reference sequence). The CDR3 DNA reads TGTGCCAGCAGCTTGTCCTCGGGCCACTACGAGCAGTACTTC. Translating it yields CASSLSSGHYEQYF. The full variable domain, in which reference TRBV7-9 and TRBJ2-7 provide the parts outside the CDR3, is DTGVSQNPRHKITKRGQNVTFRCDPISEHNRLYWYRQTLGQGPEFLTYFQNEAQLEKSRLLSDRFSAERPKGSFSTLEIQRTEQGDSAMYLCASSLSSGHYEQYFGPGTRLTVT.

This clonotype was seen only a few times. The chain has TRBV12-5 and TRBJ2-2; D unclear. With 5 bases removed from V and 1 base from J, the gap between germline ends came to 8 bases. The CDR3 consists of 14 residues. Germline V CDR1 and CDR2: LGHNT, FRNRAP. The CDR3 DNA reads TGTGCTAGTGGTCAAACGAGGAACACCGGGGAGCTGTTTTTT. It codes for CASGQTRNTGELFF.

About this clonotype itself: A read error may be the cause here, since a much bigger clone is one base away. As the CDR3 is not closed by the conserved phenylalanine or tryptophan, this likely results from a read error. The rearrangement uses TRBV20-1 and TRBJ2-7; tentative D call: TRBD2 (6 bases). The CDR3 sequence is 13 residues long. Germline V CDR1 and CDR2: DFQATT, SNEGSKA (reference sequence). V lost 5 bases and J lost 0, with 11 bases in between. In DNA, the CDR3 is TGCAGTGCTGATAGCGGAACCTCCTACGAGCAGTACTCC. Translation: CSADSGTSYEQYS.

As to this clonotype: Given a much more abundant clone one base away, this may be a read error. The V gene is TRBV4-3, the J gene TRBJ2-7; D is possibly TRBD2 (5 bases). The CDR3 length is 14 residues. V dropped 1 base and J dropped 3 bases, with 10 bases sitting between them. Germline lookup yields CDR1 LGHNA and CDR2 YSLEER. The CDR3 DNA reads TGCGCCAGCAGCCAAGCGGGAATCTTCTACGAGCAGTACTTC. Residues: CASSQAGIFYEQYF.

In this sample, this clonotype turned up many times. This rearrangement joins TRBV9 to TRBJ2-7; 11 nucleotides match TRBD2. V lost 2 bases, J lost 5 bases, and 15 bases stayed unmatched. From germline, CDR1 is SGDLS and CDR2 YYNGEE. The CDR3 contains 18 residues. CDR3 sequence: CASSVSAMTSGIFNEQYF. As DNA, the CDR3 is TGTGCCAGCAGCGTGAGCGCAATGACTAGCGGGATCTTTAACGAGCAGTACTTC.

This clonotype occurred a few times. A read error may explain this, as a much larger clone is one base away. The chain uses TRBV6-2 or TRBV6-3 and TRBJ1-1, with no clear D. The CDR3 loop spans 12 amino acids. Trimming removed 6 bases from V and 3 bases from J, with 8 bases in between. Germline CDR1 and CDR2: MNHEY and SVGEGT. The CDR3 region is CASSSWYTEAFF. The CDR3 nucleotides read TGTGCCAGCAGCTCTTGGTACACTGAAGCTTTCTTT.

In this sample, this clonotype turned up once. This chain uses TRBV29-1 with TRBJ2-5; 7 bases align to TRBD1. Trimming cost V 6 bases and J 2 bases; bases outside gene matches: 6. Germline V gives CDR1 SQVTM, CDR2 ANQGSEA. The CDR3 extends over 13 amino acids. The DNA of the CDR3 is TGCAGCGTCGCAGGGACAGCTCAAGAGACCCAGTACTTC. It yields the protein CSVAGTAQETQYF.

This clonotype was detected ten times or more. The J gene is TRBJ2-7, the V gene TRBV7-9, with 9 positions matching TRBD1. J lost 2 bases, V lost 4 bases, and 9 bases had no gene match. CDR3 length: 16 amino acids. CDR1 SEHNR and CDR2 FQNEAQ come from the germline V gene (reference sequence). DNA of the CDR3: TGTGCCAGCAGCTGGTCCCCCGGGACAGGGCCCTACGAGCAGTACTTC. It translates to CASSWSPGTGPYEQYF.

A single count supports this clonotype. The V and J genes are TRBV11-3 and TRBJ1-1; 7 positions match TRBD1. The ends lost 4 bases at V and 4 bases at J; junction bases unmatched: 9. Germline values: CDR1 SGHNT, CDR2 YENEEA. The CDR3 loop spans 15 amino acids. CDR3 in DNA: TGTGCCAGCAGCTATGGGACAGACATGATCACTGAAGCTTTCTTT. The encoded protein is CASSYGTDMITEAFF. The full variable domain, in which reference TRBV11-3 and TRBJ1-1 provide the parts outside the CDR3, is EAGVVQSPRYKIIEKKQPVAFWCNPISGHNTLYWYLQNLGQGPELLIRYENEEAVDDSQLPKDRFSAERLKGVDSTLKIQPAELGDSAVYLCASSYGTDMITEAFFGQGTRLTVV.

This clonotype was detected many times. The V gene is TRBV24-1, the J gene TRBJ1-5; tentative D call: TRBD1 (6 bases). The germline V and J ends were trimmed by 3 bases and 0 bases, with 11 bases remaining between them. This CDR3 has 16 residues. Germline CDR1 and CDR2: KGHDR and SFDVKD. CDR3 amino acids: CATSDPRGDSNQPQHF. CDR3 DNA: TGTGCCACCAGTGATCCAAGGGGGGATAGCAATCAGCCCCAGCATTTT.